Following are 21 T cell receptor beta chains from one sample sequenced in a study of blood T cell repertoires in COVID-19. Sequenced by immunoSEQ multiplex PCR; TCRdb stores in-frame clones only, minus some. The sample lists 150,000 to 200,000 clones; roughly nine tenths were seen once. The sample comprised peripheral blood. Source of these receptors: a human donor in a cohort sampled during active COVID-19.

The rearrangement joins TRBV2 to TRBJ2-2, with TRBD1 matching over 7 bases. With 7 bases clipped from V and 6 bases from J, the junction kept 8 bases outside the gene matches. Germline CDR1 SNHLY, CDR2 FYNNEI. This CDR3 contains 14 residues. The DNA for the CDR3 is TGTGCCAGCATTACGGGGCAGGGGGCCGGGGAGCTGTTTTTT. Translating gives CASITGQGAGELFF.

V gene TRBV19 combines with J gene TRBJ1-1; 8 bases are a match to TRBD1. Germline V gene lookup returns CDR1 LNHDA and CDR2 SQIVND (reference sequence). With V trimmed by 6 bases and J by 1 base, 4 bases remained unmatched. This CDR3 has 14 amino acids. CDR3 amino acids: CASSRTGRNTEAFF. The DNA for the CDR3 is TGTGCCAGTAGCAGGACAGGGAGGAACACTGAAGCTTTCTTT.

V is TRBV7-6 and J is TRBJ2-7; weak D call: TRBD1 (5 bases). This CDR3 has 15 residues. Germline CDR1 SGHVS, CDR2 FNYEAQ. Trimming stripped 8 bases from V and 0 bases from J, with 17 bases between. The CDR3 region is CASSPWGQNSYEQYF. In nucleotides, the CDR3 is TGTGCCAGCTCCCCATGGGGCCAAAACTCCTACGAGCAGTACTTC.

The genes are TRBV10-3 and TRBJ2-3, with 7 bases aligning to TRBD1. Unmatched junction bases numbered 5, after V lost 7 bases and J lost 1 base. This CDR3 is 14 amino acids long. Germline CDR1 is ENHRY and CDR2 is SYGVKD. The CDR3 protein is CAINGQEGTDTQYF. The CDR3 region has the DNA TGTGCCATCAATGGACAGGAGGGCACAGATACGCAGTATTTT.

The CDR3 DNA is TGTGCCAGCGGGTATCGGGGCAGGGGGCTTGGGTATGACTATGGCTACACCTTC. This encodes CASGYRGRGLGYDYGYTF. The genes are TRBV27 and TRBJ1-2; 8 bases are a match to TRBD1. Germline V CDR1 and CDR2: MNHEY, SMNVEV (reference sequence). The junction had 20 bases not matched to a gene; V was cut back by 8 bases and J by 3 bases. The CDR3 runs 18 residues.

This chain links TRBV18 with TRBJ2-2; D gene unclear. The CDR3 sequence is 15 residues long. CDR1 KGHSH and CDR2 LQKENI come from the germline V gene. Between the trimmed V and J ends, which lost 3 bases and 4 bases, there was a span of 12 bases. The CDR3 DNA sequence: TGTGCCAGCTCACCCAACTTGGGCCTCACCGGGGAGCTGTTTTTT. Its translation: CASSPNLGLTGELFF. The whole variable domain, filled in from reference TRBV18 and TRBJ2-2, reads NAGVMQNPRHLVRRRGQEARLRCSPMKGHSHVYWYRQLPEEGLKFMVYLQKENIIDESGMPKERFSAEFPKEGPSILRIQQVVRGDSAAYFCASSPNLGLTGELFFGEGSRLTVL.

The rearrangement uses TRBV3-1 (or the pseudogene TRBV3-2) and TRBJ1-4, with a weak D call TRBD1 (5 bases). V was clipped by 3 bases and J by 2 bases, with 16 bases between them. The germline V gene has CDR1 LGHDT and CDR2 YNNKEL (reference sequence). This CDR3 comprises 17 residues. Written as DNA, the CDR3 is TGTGCCAGCAGCCACCTCACGGGGGGTGCGACTAATGAAAAACTGTTTTTT. It specifies CASSHLTGGATNEKLFF.

The rearrangement uses TRBV5-8 and TRBJ1-1; 12 nucleotides line up with TRBD1. The CDR3 consists of 17 residues. Looked up from germline, CDR1 is SGHTS and CDR2 is YDEGEE. The V and J ends lost 4 bases and 1 base, in that order; junction bases with no gene match: 8. The CDR3 region is CASSDRDRGRGNTEAFF. The CDR3 bases are TGTGCCAGCAGCGACCGGGACAGGGGGCGCGGGAACACTGAAGCTTTCTTT.

This rearrangement joins TRBV11-3 to TRBJ2-7; 7 positions match TRBD1. CDR3 length: 17 amino acids. Germline assignment: CDR1 SGHNT and CDR2 YENEEA. Trimming removed 5 bases from V and 5 bases from J; junction bases left unmatched: 18. CDR3 nucleotides: TGTGCCAGCAGCCGATCCCTACAGGGGCGGGTTCCCCACGAGCAGTACTTC. This gives the protein CASSRSLQGRVPHEQYF.

This clone appeared once. The chain is built from TRBV5-4 and TRBJ1-1, with D perhaps TRBD1 (5 bases). The CDR3 length is 14 residues. From germline, CDR1 is SGHNT and CDR2 YYREEE (reference sequence). Trimming stripped 4 bases from V and 1 base from J, with 11 bases between. The CDR3 coding sequence is TGTGCCAGCAGCAGTAGACAGAAGAACACTGAAGCTTTCTTT. Its translation: CASSSRQKNTEAFF.

This chain joins TRBV6-2 or TRBV6-3 and TRBJ1-1; weak D call: TRBD1 (6 bases). V was clipped by 5 bases and J by 8 bases, with 21 bases between them. CDR3 length: 15 amino acids. Germline V gives CDR1 MNHEY, CDR2 SVGEGT. This chain's CDR3 is CASSTRRGGGNEAFF. The CDR3 DNA follows: TGTGCCAGCAGTACAAGAAGGGGGGGTGGGAACGAAGCTTTCTTT.

The V and J genes are TRBV9 and TRBJ2-3; TRBD2 might be the D (6 bases). Deletions cut 0 bases from V and 5 bases from J, with 22 bases between. From germline, CDR1 is SGDLS and CDR2 YYNGEE. CDR3 length equals 18 residues. The CDR3, as DNA: TGTGCCAGCAGCGTAGGTCCAGGAGGCGGGGCCCTGGGAGATACGCAGTATTTT. It codes for CASSVGPGGGALGDTQYF.

The V call is TRBV3-1 (or the pseudogene TRBV3-2), the J call TRBJ2-1; a possible D gene is TRBD1 (5 bases). Trimming shortened V by 1 base and J by 12 bases, and 19 bases separated the two germline ends. Germline V gene lookup returns CDR1 LGHDT and CDR2 YNNKEL (reference sequence). The CDR3 is made up of 15 amino acids. CDR3 protein: CASSQGRRSWGAQFF. In DNA form, the CDR3 reads TGTGCCAGCAGCCAAGGGCGACGGTCGTGGGGCGCGCAGTTCTTC.

This clone was seen a handful of times. This rearrangement joins TRBV7-9 to TRBJ2-7; 9 bases line up with TRBD1. From germline, CDR1 is SEHNR and CDR2 FQNEAQ (reference sequence). The ends lost 3 bases at V and 4 bases at J; junction bases unmatched: 13. The CDR3 covers 17 residues. The CDR3 DNA is TGTGCCAGCAGCTTCAGCGGGTACGGGGACAGGGAATACGAGCAGTACTTC. This codes for CASSFSGYGDREYEQYF.

The CDR3 region is CASSRWSGYEQYF. In DNA form, the CDR3 reads TGTGCCAGCAGCCGATGGTCGGGGTACGAGCAGTACTTC. V usage is TRBV7-2 and J usage is TRBJ2-7; possible D gene TRBD2, 5 bases. The CDR3 length is 13 residues. Germline-derived CDR1 and CDR2 are SGHTA and FQGNSA. V was shortened by 5 bases and J by 4 bases, with 12 bases between the two germline ends. Using reference TRBV7-2 and TRBJ2-7 for the parts outside the CDR3, the full variable domain is GAGVSQSPSNKVTEKGKDVELRCDPISGHTALYWYRQSLGQGLEFLIYFQGNSAPDKSGLPSDRFSAERTGGSVSTLTIQRTQQEDSAVYLCASSRWSGYEQYFGPGTRLTVT.

This chain links TRBV2 with TRBJ1-3, with no clear D. Trimming left V 3 bases short and J 0 bases short, with 15 bases between. The CDR3 extends over 17 amino acids. Germline V gives CDR1 SNHLY, CDR2 FYNNEI. The CDR3 DNA reads TGTGCCAGCAGTGACTTCCGCGGGCAAATCTCTGGAAACACCATATATTTT. Translation: CASSDFRGQISGNTIYF.

The gene calls are TRBV19 and TRBJ2-1; 9 nucleotides agree with TRBD1. CDR3 size: 14 residues. Per the germline V gene, CDR1 is LNHDA and CDR2 is SQIVND (reference sequence). After removal of 3 bases from V and 6 bases from J, the junction contained 3 bases not matched to a gene. CDR3 in amino acids: CASSIRTGVNEQFF. CDR3 DNA: TGTGCCAGTAGTATTCGGACAGGGGTCAATGAGCAGTTCTTC.

V and J are TRBV7-8 and TRBJ2-7; 8 bases are a match to TRBD2. The CDR3 runs 15 residues. The germline V gene encodes CDR1 SGHVS and CDR2 FQNEAQ. Trimming at V came to 4 bases and at J to 3 bases, leaving 8 bases not matched to a gene. CDR3 region: CASSSGGVAVYEQYF. For the CDR3, the DNA is TGTGCCAGCAGCTCCGGGGGGGTAGCTGTCTACGAGCAGTACTTC.

This chain connects TRBV9 to TRBJ1-1; 10 bases are a match to TRBD1. Trimming cost V 5 bases and J 5 bases; bases outside gene matches: 6. CDR3 length: 14 residues. Germline values: CDR1 SGDLS, CDR2 YYNGEE. DNA of the CDR3: TGTGCCAGCAGTACAGGACAGGGGGGGACTGAAGCTTTCTTT. It is translated as CASSTGQGGTEAFF.

This chain connects TRBV27 to TRBJ2-7, with D possibly TRBD2 on 5 matching bases. CDR1 is MNHEY, CDR2 SMNVEV, per germline (reference sequence). This CDR3 comprises 15 residues. Trimming left V 6 bases short and J 6 bases short, with 21 bases between. CDR3 region: CASSARSAVAGEQYF. CDR3 in DNA: TGTGCCAGCAGCGCTCGTTCAGCGGTTGCGGGCGAGCAGTACTTC.

In this sample, this clone turned up once. This chain joins TRBV6-6 and TRBJ1-1; TRBD1 matches at 8 bases. Germline V CDR1 and CDR2: MNHNY, SVGAGI (reference sequence). The trim removed 6 bases at V and 5 bases at J, leaving 8 bases unmatched. The length of the CDR3 is 14 residues. This CDR3 is CASRTQGARTEAFF. The CDR3 DNA reads as TGTGCCAGCAGGACCCAGGGGGCGAGGACTGAAGCTTTCTTT.